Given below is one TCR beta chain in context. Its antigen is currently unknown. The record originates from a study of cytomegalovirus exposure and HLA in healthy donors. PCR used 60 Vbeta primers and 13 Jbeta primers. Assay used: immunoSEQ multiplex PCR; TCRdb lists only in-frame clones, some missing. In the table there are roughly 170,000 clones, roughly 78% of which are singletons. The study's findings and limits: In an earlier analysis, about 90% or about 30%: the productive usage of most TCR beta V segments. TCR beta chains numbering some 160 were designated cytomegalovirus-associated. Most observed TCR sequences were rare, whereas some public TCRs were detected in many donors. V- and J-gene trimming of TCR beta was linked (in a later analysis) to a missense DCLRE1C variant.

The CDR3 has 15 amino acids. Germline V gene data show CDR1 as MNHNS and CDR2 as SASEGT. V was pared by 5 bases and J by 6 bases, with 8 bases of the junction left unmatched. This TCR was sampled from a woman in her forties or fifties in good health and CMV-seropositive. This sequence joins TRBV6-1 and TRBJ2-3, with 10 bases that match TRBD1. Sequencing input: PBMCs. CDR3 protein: CASSLRQGAVDTQYF. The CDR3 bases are TGTGCCAGCAGTCTTAGACAGGGGGCTGTGGATACGCAGTATTTT.